The clone carrying this T cell receptor beta chain occurred a few times. Its target is unknown. This sample's TCRbeta library carried unique molecular identifier barcodes. One entry per CDR3 protein, called by TCRdb with MiXCR from the PCR reads. This sample has about 220,000 distinct CDR3 sequences; around a sixth occur once, and the top ten carry around 44%. Looked up from germline, CDR1 is ENHRY and CDR2 is SYGVKD. The CDR3 is 14 amino acids. The V and J ends lost 4 bases and 2 bases respectively, with 12 bases between them. This entry is derived from a study of T-cell reconstitution after alpha-beta-depleted transplantation in children. General study results and limits: Recipient T cells and thymic progenitors that survived were the source of the high TCRbeta diversity seen at day 60 in some patients. Several hundred expanded graft clones reportedly were the source of alpha-beta T cells about two months after transplant. T-cell counts and diversity at one year following transplant were attributed mainly to newly produced T cells.

The TCR sequence derives from a male patient aged 2-10 years who had a stem cell transplant for acute lymphoblastic leukemia, so the T cells may come from the graft donor. The gene calls are TRBV10-3 and TRBJ2-7; D is perhaps TRBD1 or TRBD2 (5 bases each). Specimen: PBMCs, mostly from graft donor cells, collected 360 days after TCRalphabeta/CD19-depleted stem cell transplant. The CDR3: CAISVGRVPYEQYF. CDR3 in DNA: TGTGCCATCAGTGTGGGACGGGTCCCCTACGAGCAGTACTTC.